This T cell receptor (beta chain) was found in a study of control samples from healthy donors and cancer patients. Data came from immunoSEQ multiplex PCR; TCRdb stores just in-frame clones and leaves some out. The table lists 65,000 to 80,000 clones, 70% to 90% of them singletons. Sequencing used PBMCs. The source of this sequence is a woman aged 55 to 70 with head and neck cancer.

The CDR3 here is CASSLSQTDTQYF. In nucleotides, the CDR3 is TGTGCCAGCAGTTTATCCCAAACAGATACGCAGTATTTT. The chain joins TRBV28 to TRBJ2-3, with D unclear. Germline assignment: CDR1 MDHEN and CDR2 SYDVKM. This CDR3 is built from 13 residues. V was clipped by 1 base and J by 3 bases, with 5 bases between them.